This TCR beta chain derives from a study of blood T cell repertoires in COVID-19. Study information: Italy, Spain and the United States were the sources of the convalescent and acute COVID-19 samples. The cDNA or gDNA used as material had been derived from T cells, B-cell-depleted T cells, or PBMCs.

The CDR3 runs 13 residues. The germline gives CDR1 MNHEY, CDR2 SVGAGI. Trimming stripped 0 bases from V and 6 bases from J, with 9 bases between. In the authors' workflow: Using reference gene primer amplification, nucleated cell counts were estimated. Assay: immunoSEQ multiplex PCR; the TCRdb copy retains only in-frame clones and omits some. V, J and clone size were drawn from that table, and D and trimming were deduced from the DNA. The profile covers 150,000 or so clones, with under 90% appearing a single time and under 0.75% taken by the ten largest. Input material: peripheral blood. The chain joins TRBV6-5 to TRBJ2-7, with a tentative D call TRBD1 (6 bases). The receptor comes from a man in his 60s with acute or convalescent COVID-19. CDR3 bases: TGTGCCAGCAGTTACTCGCACAGGGCCGAGCAGTACTTC. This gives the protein CASSYSHRAEQYF.